This note documents a single T cell receptor beta chain sequence. As yet, its antigen is unknown. Primers for the PCR totalled 60 Vbeta and 13 Jbeta. The method was immunoSEQ multiplex PCR; TCRdb's version includes in-frame clones alone and lacks a portion of them. The repertoire holds tens of thousands of clones, with more than 70% as singletons. The source of the sample is a study of cytomegalovirus exposure and HLA in healthy donors. Study-wide points: Likely technical artifact: a cluster of highly shared sequence variants.

The CDR3 runs 14 residues. Germline V gene data show CDR1 as SGHTA and CDR2 as FQGNSA. Trimming at V came to 2 bases and at J to 5 bases, leaving 1 base not matched to a gene. The chain combines TRBV7-2 with TRBJ1-4, with TRBD1 matching over 8 bases. Sample: PBMCs. The receptor was isolated from a woman between 35 and 50 years old in good health and CMV-seropositive. The CDR3 here is CASSLRTGNEKLFF. The CDR3 DNA reads as TGTGCCAGCAGCTTACGGACAGGGAATGAAAAACTGTTTTTT.